Given below is one TCR beta chain in context. Its matching antigen is unknown. This sample is part of a study of somatic mutations in cytotoxic T cells in rheumatoid arthritis. Study-wide background: Sorting by flow gave nearly 100% purity for some V beta antibody-stained T-cell populations, including V beta1+ cells sequenced for TCRB. Points from the study as a whole: The top CD8+ clone topped 20% of CD8+ cells in about an eighth of the roughly 65 patients.

Assay used: immunoSEQ multiplex PCR; TCRdb lists only in-frame clones, some missing. The repertoire has about 20,000 clones, over 75% of them found once; the top ten carry nearly 9%. This CDR3 is built from 13 residues. Germline-derived CDR1 and CDR2 are SGDLS and YYNGEE. Trimming left V 0 bases short and J 7 bases short, with 10 bases between. Sequencing was carried out using CD8+ T cells sorted from blood. V usage is TRBV9 and J usage is TRBJ1-1, with a weak D call TRBD1 (6 bases). This clonotype originated in an adult with rheumatoid arthritis. Here the CDR3 reads CASSVGGQNEAFF. CDR3 coding DNA: TGTGCCAGCAGCGTAGGGGGGCAGAATGAAGCTTTCTTT.